These T cell receptor beta chains were read from a single sample in a study of T cell changes during pregnancy in multiple sclerosis. Produced via immunoSEQ multiplex PCR; TCRdb's table is partial and in-frame only. This table has about 68,000 clones, approximately 90% appearing once. Sample: peripheral blood, taken in the third trimester of pregnancy. The origin of the receptors is a female donor with multiple sclerosis, enrolled in a pregnancy study. CDR3s include the opening cysteine and the closing phenylalanine or tryptophan. A D gene is named only where the DNA matches it firmly.

d_call j_call v_call cdr3_nt cdr3_aa
TRBD2 TRBJ2-1 TRBV5-8 TGTGCCAGCAGCTTGCGGGGGGGATCCTACAATGAGCAGTTCTTC CASSLRGGSYNEQFF
TRBD1 TRBJ1-6 TRBV27 TGTGCCAGCAGACAACAGGGGATCAGCTCCTATAATTCACCCCTCCACTTT CASRQQGISSYNSPLHF
. TRBJ2-7 TRBV5-4 TGTGCCAGCAGCTCCGGAGATGCCTACGAGCAGTACTTC CASSSGDAYEQYF
. TRBJ1-5 TRBV18 TGTGCCAGCTCACCCACAGGGACCGGCAATCAGCCCCAGCATTTT CASSPTGTGNQPQHF
. TRBJ2-1 TRBV7-7 TGTGCCAGCAGCTTAGGACAGGCGAGCAATGAGCAGTTCTTC CASSLGQASNEQFF
TRBD1 TRBJ2-2 TRBV13 TGTGCCAGCAGACGACAGGGCCAGCGCCGGGAGCTGTTTTTT CASRRQGQRRELFF
. TRBJ1-2 TRBV19 TGTGCCAGTAGTATGGGGGGTGCCTATGGCTACACCTTC CASSMGGAYGYTF
. TRBJ2-1 TRBV6-1 TGTGCCAGCAGTGAAAAGACAGGCGGGAGTACAAATGAGCAGTTCTTC CASSEKTGGSTNEQFF
. TRBJ2-7 TRBV30 TGTGCCTGGAGTATTGGAGGACTAAGCGAGCAGTACTTC CAWSIGGLSEQYF
. TRBJ2-1 TRBV11-2 TGTGCCAGCAGCTTAGGTCCGGGGGCCTACAATGAGCAGTTCTTC CASSLGPGAYNEQFF